This T cell receptor (beta chain) was sequenced in a study of vaccination and CD4 T cells after COVID-19. About the research overall: Participants received two doses of either BNT162b2 or mRNA-1273 vaccine. Cells received overlapping spike peptides from SARS-CoV-2, HCoV-NL63, HCoV-OC43 and HCoV-229E as stimulation.

Described treatment: roughly 11-day PBMC culture with coronavirus spike peptide pools or control peptides (ViraFEST assay). As regards this clonotype: No antigen is known for it.

The study, taken as a whole, reports: In convalescent patients, a median about 89% of reactive clones appeared only post-vaccination.

The Oncomine TCR Beta short-read assay sequenced DNA from cultured CD4+ T cells. Once CD4+ T cells had been cultured, genomic DNA was extracted from them. One entry per CDR3 protein results from TCRdb running MiXCR on the PCR reads. Among about 9,100 distinct CDR3 sequences listed, approximately 67% were seen once. This TCR was sampled from a human donor who had recovered from COVID-19. Sequencing was carried out using CD4+ T cells from blood, cultured in vitro.

The CDR3: CASSESTTSGRRNEQFF. In nucleotides, the CDR3 is TGCGCCAGCAGTGAGTCGACGACTAGCGGGAGGCGGAATGAGCAGTTCTTC. The chain employs TRBV10-1 and TRBJ2-1; 13 positions match TRBD2. The CDR3 length is 17 residues. Germline CDR1 and CDR2: WNHNN and SYGVQD (reference sequence). Trimming took 0 bases from V and 7 from J; bases not matched to a gene: 6.